This TCR beta chain came from a study of Ad26.COV2.S vaccination and SARS-CoV-2 variants. Using immunoSEQ multiplex PCR, the repertoire was profiled, and TCRdb retains in-frame clones only, with some absent. The data hold fewer than 900,000 clones, with 89% observed a single time. The treatment is: around 19 received Ad26.COV2.S at low or high dose, single or two shots; 5 received placebo; per-sample allocation not given. Collection of the samples took place on day 63 after the first injection of vaccine or placebo. This clonotype was sampled from a person aged 18-60 years who received the Ad26.COV2.S COVID-19 vaccine or a placebo. The specimen was peripheral blood, collected in a trial of Ad26.COV2.S vaccine versus placebo.

CDR3 in amino acids: CASSQDLMRWADHTEAFF. CDR3 DNA: TGTGCCAGCAGCCAAGACTTAATGCGGTGGGCAGACCACACTGAAGCTTTCTTT. The chain combines TRBV14 with TRBJ1-1; the D is unclear. The CDR3 loop spans 18 amino acids. V shed 0 bases and J shed 3 bases, with 20 bases lying between them. The germline CDR1 and CDR2 sequences are SGHDN and FVKESK.